This TCR beta chain was captured in a study of T cell responses to AZD1222 COVID-19 vaccine. Note on this clone: Its antigen is currently unknown.

The data were produced by immunoSEQ multiplex PCR, yet TCRdb's version contains in-frame clones alone and is incomplete. This repertoire shows 120,000 to 150,000 clones, around 90% found once; its top ten account for roughly 3.1%. Study-level findings and limits: Receipt of two AZD1222 doses was followed by a rise in Spike-specific TCR breadth and depth. Vaccine-associated CD4 TCRs ranged over spike, dominating at 160-218 and 743-854. Seropositive AZD1222 recipients at baseline numbered only five or six. Unmutated variant regions are reportedly the target of nearly half of TCRs that are spike-specific.

The CDR3 runs to 14 residues. Germline V gives CDR1 KGHDR, CDR2 SFDVKD. Trimming left V 5 bases short and J 5 bases short, with 14 bases between. Sample: peripheral blood, taken on day 0 of AZD1222 vaccination. This TCR was recovered from an adult in good health. The chain carries TRBV24-1 and TRBJ1-2; the D gene is possibly TRBD1 (6 bases). CDR3 protein: CATSVSGTSYGYTF. The CDR3 coding sequence is TGTGCCACCAGTGTATCCGGGACATCTTATGGCTACACCTTC.